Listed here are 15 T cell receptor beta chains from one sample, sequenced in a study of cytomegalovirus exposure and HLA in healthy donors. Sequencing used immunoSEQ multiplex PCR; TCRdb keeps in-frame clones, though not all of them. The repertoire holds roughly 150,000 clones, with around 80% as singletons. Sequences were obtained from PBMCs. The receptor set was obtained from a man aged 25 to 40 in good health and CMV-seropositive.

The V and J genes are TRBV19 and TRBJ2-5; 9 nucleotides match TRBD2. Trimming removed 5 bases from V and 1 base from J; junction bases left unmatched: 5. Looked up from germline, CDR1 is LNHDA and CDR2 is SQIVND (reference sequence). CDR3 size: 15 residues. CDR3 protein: CASSVSGGSQETQYF. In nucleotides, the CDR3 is TGTGCCAGTAGTGTTAGCGGGGGATCCCAAGAGACCCAGTACTTC.

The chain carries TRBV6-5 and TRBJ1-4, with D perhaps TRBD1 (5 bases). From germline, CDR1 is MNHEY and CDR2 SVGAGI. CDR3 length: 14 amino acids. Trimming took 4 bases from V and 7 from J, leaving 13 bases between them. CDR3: CASSSPGLFEKLFF. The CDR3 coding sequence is TGTGCCAGCAGTTCGCCGGGACTGTTTGAAAAACTGTTTTTT.

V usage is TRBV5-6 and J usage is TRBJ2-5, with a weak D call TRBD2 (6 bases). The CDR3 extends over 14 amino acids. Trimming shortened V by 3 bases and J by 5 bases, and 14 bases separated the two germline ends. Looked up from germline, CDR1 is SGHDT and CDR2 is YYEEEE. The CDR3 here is CASSSLAGMETQYF. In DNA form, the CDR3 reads TGTGCCAGCAGCTCACTAGCCGGCATGGAGACCCAGTACTTC.

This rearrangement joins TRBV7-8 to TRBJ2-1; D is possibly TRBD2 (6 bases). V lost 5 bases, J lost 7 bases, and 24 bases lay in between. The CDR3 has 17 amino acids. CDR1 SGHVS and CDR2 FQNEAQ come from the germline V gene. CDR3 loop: CASSRRPGTSGANEQFF. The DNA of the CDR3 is TGTGCCAGCAGCCGACGACCAGGGACTTCCGGCGCTAATGAGCAGTTCTTC.

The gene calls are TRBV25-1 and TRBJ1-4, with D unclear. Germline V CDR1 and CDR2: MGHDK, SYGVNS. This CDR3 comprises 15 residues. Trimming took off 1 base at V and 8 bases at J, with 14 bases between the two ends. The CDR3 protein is CASSEWFTDGEKLFF. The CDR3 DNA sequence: TGTGCCAGCAGTGAATGGTTCACAGACGGAGAAAAACTGTTTTTT.

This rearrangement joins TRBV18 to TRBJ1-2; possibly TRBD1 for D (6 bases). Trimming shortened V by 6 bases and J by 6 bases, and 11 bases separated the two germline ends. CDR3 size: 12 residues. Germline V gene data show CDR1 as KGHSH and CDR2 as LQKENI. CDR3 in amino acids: CASSSTGDGYTF. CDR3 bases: TGTGCCAGCTCCTCGACAGGAGATGGCTACACCTTC. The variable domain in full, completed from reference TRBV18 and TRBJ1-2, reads NAGVMQNPRHLVRRRGQEARLRCSPMKGHSHVYWYRQLPEEGLKFMVYLQKENIIDESGMPKERFSAEFPKEGPSILRIQQVVRGDSAAYFCASSSTGDGYTFGSGTRLTVV.

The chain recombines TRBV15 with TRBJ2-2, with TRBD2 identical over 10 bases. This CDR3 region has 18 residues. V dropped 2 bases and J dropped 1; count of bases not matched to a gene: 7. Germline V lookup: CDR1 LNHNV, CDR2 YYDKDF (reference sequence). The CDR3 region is CATSRPGLAAVNTGELFF. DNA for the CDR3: TGTGCCACCAGCAGACCTGGACTAGCGGCTGTGAACACCGGGGAGCTGTTTTTT.

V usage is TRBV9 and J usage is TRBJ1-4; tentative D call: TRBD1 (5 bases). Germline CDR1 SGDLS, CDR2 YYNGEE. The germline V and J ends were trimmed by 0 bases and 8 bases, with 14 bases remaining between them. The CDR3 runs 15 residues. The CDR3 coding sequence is TGTGCCAGCAGCGTAGAAGGCAGGGTGTACGAAAAACTGTTTTTT. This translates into CASSVEGRVYEKLFF.

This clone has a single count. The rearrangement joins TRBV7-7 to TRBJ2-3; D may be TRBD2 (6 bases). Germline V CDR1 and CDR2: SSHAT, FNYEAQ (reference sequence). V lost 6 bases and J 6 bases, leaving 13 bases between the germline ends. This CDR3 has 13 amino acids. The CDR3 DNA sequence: TGTGCCAGCAGTCCAGGACTACTGGATACGCAGTATTTT. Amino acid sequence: CASSPGLLDTQYF.

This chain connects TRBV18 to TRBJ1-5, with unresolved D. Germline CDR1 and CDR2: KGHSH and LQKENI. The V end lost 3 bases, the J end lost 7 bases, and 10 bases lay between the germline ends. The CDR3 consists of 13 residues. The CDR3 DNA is TGTGCCAGCTCACCGGACGGGAAGCAGCCCCAGCATTTT. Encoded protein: CASSPDGKQPQHF.

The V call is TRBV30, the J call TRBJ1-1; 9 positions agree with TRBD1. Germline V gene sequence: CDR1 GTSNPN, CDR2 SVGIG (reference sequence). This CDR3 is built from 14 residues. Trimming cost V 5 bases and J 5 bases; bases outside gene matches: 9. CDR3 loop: CAWGTGRGATEAFF. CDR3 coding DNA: TGTGCCTGGGGGACAGGGAGAGGTGCAACTGAAGCTTTCTTT.

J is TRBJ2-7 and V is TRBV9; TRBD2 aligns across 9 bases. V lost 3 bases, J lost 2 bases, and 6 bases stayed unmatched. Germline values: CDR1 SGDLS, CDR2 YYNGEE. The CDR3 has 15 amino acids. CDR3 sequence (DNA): TGTGCCAGCAGCGCGTTAGCGGGGGCAACCTACGAGCAGTACTTC. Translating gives CASSALAGATYEQYF.

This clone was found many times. CDR3: CASSGDNANEQYF. CDR3 nucleotide sequence: TGTGCCAGCAGCGGGGACAATGCGAACGAGCAGTACTTC. The rearrangement joins TRBV11-3 to TRBJ2-7; perhaps TRBD1 as D (6 bases). This CDR3 region has 13 residues. CDR1 is SGHNT and CDR2 is YENEEA in the germline V gene. Trimming removed 5 bases at V and 5 bases at J, with 13 bases between.

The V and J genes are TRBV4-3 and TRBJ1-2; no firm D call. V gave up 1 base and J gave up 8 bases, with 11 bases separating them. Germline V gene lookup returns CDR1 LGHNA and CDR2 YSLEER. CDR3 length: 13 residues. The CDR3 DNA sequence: TGCGCCAGCAGCCAAGTCAGCGGCAGCGGCTACACCTTC. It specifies CASSQVSGSGYTF.

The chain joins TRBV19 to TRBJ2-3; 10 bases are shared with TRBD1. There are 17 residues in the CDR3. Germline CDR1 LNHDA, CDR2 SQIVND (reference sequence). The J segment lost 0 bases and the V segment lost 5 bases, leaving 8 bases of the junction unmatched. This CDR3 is CASSSGQGFLSTDTQYF. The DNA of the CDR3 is TGTGCCAGTAGTTCGGGACAGGGGTTCCTGAGCACAGATACGCAGTATTTT.